This T cell receptor beta chain originates from a study of radiotherapy plus CTLA-4 blockade in lung cancer (dated by TCRdb to about 2018). General notes on the study: Among the enrolled patients, under 20% had an objective response, and 31% reached disease control. Points the paper makes about the study in general: Early dynamic changes in blood T cell clones, together with increased serum interferon-beta after radiation, were reported as the strongest predictors of response. TCR clones derived from tumors expanded in peripheral blood after treatment with radiotherapy and ipilimumab.

The method was the immunoSEQ multiplex PCR assay. The table comes from immuneACCESS by way of TCRdb, which keeps in-frame sequences with V and J called. Part of the clones is missing from these tables; in studies checked, under half for an unresolved V gene and the rest for unknown reasons. For this sample there are 85,000 to 90,000 clones; more than 75% appear just once. The ten largest make up 15% to 20% of the sample. According to the germline V gene, CDR1 reads SGHTA and CDR2 reads FQGTGA. V trim: 5 bases; J trim: 9 bases; unmatched bases: 5. The CDR3 sequence holds 13 residues, the cysteine and phenylalanine included. The read is trimmed to its CDR3 DNA, 39 bases read in frame from base 1. The study tested focal radiation therapy combined with CTLA-4 blockade (ipilimumab) in patients with chemo-refractory metastatic non-small-cell lung cancer. Concerning this clone itself: Its cognate antigen has yet to be identified. No clone much larger than this one lies a single base away; base qualities are absent.

The TCR originated in a human donor with non-small cell lung cancer that progressed on radiotherapy plus ipilimumab. The sequencing here drew on peripheral blood, taken from a patient treated with radiotherapy plus ipilimumab. The sequence links TRBV7-3 to TRBJ2-1, with TRBD2 identical over 9 junction bases. The nucleotides read TGTGCCAGCAGCCCGGGACTAGCTAGTGAGCAGTTCTTC. The translation is CASSPGLASEQFF.